The rows below give T cell receptor beta chains drawn from one sample of a study of graft-versus-host responses after intestinal transplantation. Produced via immunoSEQ multiplex PCR; TCRdb's table is partial and in-frame only. The table lists roughly 50,000 clones, nearly 95% of them singletons. These receptors have no identified antigens. Sequences were derived from unstimulated CD4+ T cells sorted from spleen or lymph node cells, sampled before transplant. These TCRs come from a human donor who was the organ donor for an intestinal transplant. CDR3s include the opening cysteine and the closing phenylalanine or tryptophan. A D gene is named only where the DNA matches it firmly. Size is stated for part of the rows, as once, few or many counts, or as a class when the clone is expanded.

v_gene: TRBV6-6; j_gene: TRBJ1-1; d_gene: TRBD1; abundance: .; CDR3nt: TGTGCCAGCACCGGCCAGGGGGGAAAGGAGAACACTGAAGCTTTCTTT; CDR3aa: CASTGQGGKENTEAFF
v_gene: TRBV7-2; j_gene: TRBJ2-7; d_gene: .; abundance: .; CDR3nt: TGTGCCAGCAGCTCTCTCCCTTGGGGCGGGGCCTCCTACGAGCAGTACTTC; CDR3aa: CASSSLPWGGASYEQYF
v_gene: TRBV27; j_gene: TRBJ1-4; d_gene: .; abundance: few; CDR3nt: TGTGCCAGCAGTCCGCCACAGGCGACTAATGAAAAACTGTTTTTT; CDR3aa: CASSPPQATNEKLFF
v_gene: TRBV7-9; j_gene: TRBJ1-3; d_gene: TRBD1; abundance: .; CDR3nt: TGTGCCAGCAGCTGGACAGGGGACACCATATATTTT; CDR3aa: CASSWTGDTIYF
v_gene: TRBV19; j_gene: TRBJ1-5; d_gene: TRBD1; abundance: .; CDR3nt: TGTGCCACCACCGGGACAGGGGGCAATCAGCCCCAGCATTTT; CDR3aa: CATTGTGGNQPQHF
v_gene: TRBV4-3; j_gene: TRBJ2-1; d_gene: .; abundance: .; CDR3nt: TGCGCCAGCAGCCAACACACAGGGCCCCTCTACAATGAGCAGTTCTTC; CDR3aa: CASSQHTGPLYNEQFF
v_gene: TRBV30; j_gene: TRBJ2-1; d_gene: TRBD2; abundance: few; CDR3nt: TGTGCCGGCACTAGCGGGATCCCCTACAATGAGCAGTTCTTC; CDR3aa: CAGTSGIPYNEQFF
v_gene: TRBV9; j_gene: TRBJ2-6; d_gene: .; abundance: .; CDR3nt: TGTGCCAGCAGCGTATGGGGAGGGGGTCCTGGGGCCAACGTCCCGACTTTC; CDR3aa: CASSVWGGGPGANVPTF
v_gene: TRBV20-1; j_gene: TRBJ2-3; d_gene: .; abundance: .; CDR3nt: TGCAGTGCAATTGAATCTACGCAGTATTTT; CDR3aa: CSAIESTQYF
v_gene: TRBV4-2; j_gene: TRBJ2-3; d_gene: TRBD2; abundance: .; CDR3nt: TGTGCCAGCAGCCAAGACCCCACGCTAGCGGGAGAAAAAGATACGCAGTATTTT; CDR3aa: CASSQDPTLAGEKDTQYF
v_gene: TRBV11-1; j_gene: TRBJ1-1; d_gene: .; abundance: .; CDR3nt: TGTGCCAGCAGCTTAGCGCTGGCGAACACTGAAGCTTTCTTT; CDR3aa: CASSLALANTEAFF
v_gene: TRBV7-9; j_gene: TRBJ2-5; d_gene: .; abundance: .; CDR3nt: TGTGCCAGCAGCAGTAGTATAGGGTCCAGGGAGACCCAGTACTTC; CDR3aa: CASSSSIGSRETQYF
v_gene: TRBV18; j_gene: TRBJ2-7; d_gene: TRBD1; abundance: .; CDR3nt: TGTGCCAGCTCACCACAGGACAGGACCCTATCCTACGAGCAGTACTTC; CDR3aa: CASSPQDRTLSYEQYF
v_gene: TRBV5-4; j_gene: TRBJ2-3; d_gene: TRBD2; abundance: .; CDR3nt: TGTGCCAGCAGTTTAGCGGGAGGGCCAGGATCAGATACGCAGTATTTT; CDR3aa: CASSLAGGPGSDTQYF
v_gene: TRBV20-1; j_gene: TRBJ2-7; d_gene: .; abundance: .; CDR3nt: TGCAGTGTACGGGGCCCCTACGAGCAGTACTTC; CDR3aa: CSVRGPYEQYF
v_gene: TRBV5-4; j_gene: TRBJ2-1; d_gene: TRBD1; abundance: once; CDR3nt: TGTGCCAGCATCACCCCGGGACAGGGGTGGAATGAGCAGTTCTTC; CDR3aa: CASITPGQGWNEQFF
v_gene: TRBV4-2; j_gene: TRBJ2-1; d_gene: .; abundance: .; CDR3nt: TGTGCCAGCAGCCAACGGGAGAGCTCCTACAATGAGCAGTTCTTC; CDR3aa: CASSQRESSYNEQFF
v_gene: TRBV19; j_gene: TRBJ2-2; d_gene: TRBD1; abundance: few; CDR3nt: TGTGCCACCTTACAGGGGGCGACCGGGGAGCTGTTTTTT; CDR3aa: CATLQGATGELFF
v_gene: TRBV5-1; j_gene: TRBJ2-5; d_gene: TRBD2; abundance: .; CDR3nt: TGCGCCAGCAGCCCGGACGGACTAGTCACAGAGACCCAGTACTTC; CDR3aa: CASSPDGLVTETQYF
v_gene: TRBV19; j_gene: TRBJ1-1; d_gene: TRBD1; abundance: .; CDR3nt: TGTGCCAGTAGTAAGACAGGGGGCAACACTGAAGCTTTCTTT; CDR3aa: CASSKTGGNTEAFF
v_gene: TRBV11-2; j_gene: TRBJ1-3; d_gene: TRBD1; abundance: .; CDR3nt: TGTGCCAGCAGCTCCCAGGGGGTATCTGGAAACACCATATATTTT; CDR3aa: CASSSQGVSGNTIYF
v_gene: TRBV6-1; j_gene: TRBJ1-4; d_gene: TRBD1; abundance: .; CDR3nt: TGTGCCAGCAGTGGACAGGGGCTCGGTGGGAATGAAAAACTGTTTTTT; CDR3aa: CASSGQGLGGNEKLFF
v_gene: TRBV7-3; j_gene: TRBJ2-1; d_gene: TRBD2; abundance: .; CDR3nt: TGTGCCAGCAGCCCTGGGACTAGCGGGAATGAGCAGTTCTTC; CDR3aa: CASSPGTSGNEQFF
v_gene: TRBV5-4; j_gene: TRBJ2-7; d_gene: TRBD2; abundance: .; CDR3nt: TGTGCCAGCAGCGAGAGCGGGAGGTCCTACGAGCAGTACTTC; CDR3aa: CASSESGRSYEQYF
v_gene: TRBV9; j_gene: TRBJ1-4; d_gene: .; abundance: .; CDR3nt: TGTGCCAGCAGCGTGGACACAACTAATGAAAAACTGTTTTTT; CDR3aa: CASSVDTTNEKLFF
v_gene: TRBV28; j_gene: TRBJ2-7; d_gene: .; abundance: .; CDR3nt: TGTGCCAGCAGCCCCTTACCTCTAGCGTCCTCCTACGAGCAGTACTTC; CDR3aa: CASSPLPLASSYEQYF
v_gene: TRBV30; j_gene: TRBJ1-3; d_gene: .; abundance: .; CDR3nt: TGTGCCTGGAGTTCAATCGGGAACACCATATATTTT; CDR3aa: CAWSSIGNTIYF
v_gene: TRBV4-3; j_gene: TRBJ2-5; d_gene: .; abundance: .; CDR3nt: TGCGCCAGCAGCCAAGGGTGGTCCAACCAAGAGACCCAGTACTTC; CDR3aa: CASSQGWSNQETQYF
v_gene: TRBV5-1; j_gene: TRBJ1-2; d_gene: TRBD1; abundance: .; CDR3nt: TGCGCCAGCAGCTTGGAAGGGGGCCAGGGAGGCTACACCTTC; CDR3aa: CASSLEGGQGGYTF
v_gene: TRBV7-9; j_gene: TRBJ2-7; d_gene: TRBD2; abundance: .; CDR3nt: TGTGCCAGCAGCTTACGGGGGGAATACGAGCAGTACTTC; CDR3aa: CASSLRGEYEQYF
v_gene: TRBV7-8; j_gene: TRBJ1-2; d_gene: .; abundance: .; CDR3nt: TGTGCCAGCAGCTGGACAGCTAACTATGGCTACACCTTC; CDR3aa: CASSWTANYGYTF
v_gene: TRBV5-4; j_gene: TRBJ1-1; d_gene: TRBD1; abundance: once; CDR3nt: TGTGCCAGCAGCTCTGGGACAGGGGGCAGGGTCACTGAAGCTTTCTTT; CDR3aa: CASSSGTGGRVTEAFF
v_gene: TRBV27; j_gene: TRBJ1-6; d_gene: TRBD1; abundance: .; CDR3nt: TGTGCCAGCAGTTTCCGGGGACAGCCAACCCCTTATAATTCACCCCTCCACTTT; CDR3aa: CASSFRGQPTPYNSPLHF
v_gene: TRBV9; j_gene: TRBJ2-7; d_gene: TRBD2; abundance: .; CDR3nt: TGTGCCAGCAGCCCTCGACTAGCGGGAGGATGGAGGGAGCAGTACTTC; CDR3aa: CASSPRLAGGWREQYF
v_gene: TRBV7-3; j_gene: TRBJ2-6; d_gene: .; abundance: .; CDR3nt: TGTGCCAGCAGCTTATCCGGCCCTGGGGCCAACGTCCTGACTTTC; CDR3aa: CASSLSGPGANVLTF
v_gene: TRBV7-2; j_gene: TRBJ2-7; d_gene: .; abundance: .; CDR3nt: TGTGCCAGCAGCCTGCAGAACTCCTACGAGCAGTACTTC; CDR3aa: CASSLQNSYEQYF
v_gene: TRBV7-2; j_gene: TRBJ2-7; d_gene: TRBD2; abundance: .; CDR3nt: TGTGCCAGCAGCTTAGCTGTCTCTAGCGGGAGTGTCTACGAGCAGTACTTC; CDR3aa: CASSLAVSSGSVYEQYF
v_gene: TRBV10-3; j_gene: TRBJ1-2; d_gene: .; abundance: few; CDR3nt: TGTGCCATCAGTGACAGAAACTATGGCTACACCTTC; CDR3aa: CAISDRNYGYTF
v_gene: TRBV5-4; j_gene: TRBJ2-5; d_gene: TRBD2; abundance: .; CDR3nt: TGTGCCAGCAGCTCTCAATTGGCTAGCGGGAAAGAGACCCAGTACTTC; CDR3aa: CASSSQLASGKETQYF
v_gene: TRBV21-1; j_gene: TRBJ2-2; d_gene: .; abundance: .; CDR3nt: TGTGCCAGCAGAAAGGGCGCCGGGGAGCTGTTTTTT; CDR3aa: CASRKGAGELFF
v_gene: TRBV11-2; j_gene: TRBJ2-3; d_gene: TRBD2; abundance: .; CDR3nt: TGTGCCAGCAGTTCTAGCGGGAGGAAGTATTTT; CDR3aa: CASSSSGRKYF
v_gene: TRBV4-1; j_gene: TRBJ2-7; d_gene: TRBD2; abundance: .; CDR3nt: TGCGCCAGCAGCTCCGGGACTAGCGGAAGGGAGCAGTACTTC; CDR3aa: CASSSGTSGREQYF
v_gene: TRBV30; j_gene: TRBJ1-2; d_gene: .; abundance: .; CDR3nt: TGTGCCTGGAGTGTACGTTGGGTCAACTATGGCTACACCTTC; CDR3aa: CAWSVRWVNYGYTF
v_gene: TRBV5-1; j_gene: TRBJ2-3; d_gene: TRBD2; abundance: .; CDR3nt: TGCGCCAGCAGCGCGAGACTAGCGGGAAGCACAGATACGCAGTATTTT; CDR3aa: CASSARLAGSTDTQYF
v_gene: TRBV5-5; j_gene: TRBJ1-2; d_gene: TRBD1; abundance: .; CDR3nt: TGTGCCAGCAGACGGGACAGATCAGGGGATGGCTACACCTTC; CDR3aa: CASRRDRSGDGYTF
v_gene: TRBV27; j_gene: TRBJ2-7; d_gene: .; abundance: .; CDR3nt: TGTGCCAGCAGTCCATCACGAGGATTTACTTACGAGCAGTACTTC; CDR3aa: CASSPSRGFTYEQYF
v_gene: TRBV18; j_gene: TRBJ2-5; d_gene: .; abundance: .; CDR3nt: TGTGCCAGCTCACCACCGGGACAACCCCAAGAGACCCAGTACTTC; CDR3aa: CASSPPGQPQETQYF
v_gene: TRBV29-1; j_gene: TRBJ1-4; d_gene: .; abundance: .; CDR3nt: TGCAGCGTTAGTTGGAGCCCTACTAATGAAAAACTGTTTTTT; CDR3aa: CSVSWSPTNEKLFF
v_gene: TRBV7-2; j_gene: TRBJ2-3; d_gene: TRBD1; abundance: .; CDR3nt: TGTGCCAGCAGCTCGGACAGGGGTTCAAGCACAGATACGCAGTATTTT; CDR3aa: CASSSDRGSSTDTQYF
v_gene: TRBV7-2; j_gene: TRBJ2-3; d_gene: TRBD2; abundance: .; CDR3nt: TGTGCCAGCAGCATTAGCGGGACTAGCACAGATACGCAGTATTTT; CDR3aa: CASSISGTSTDTQYF
v_gene: TRBV6-6; j_gene: TRBJ1-5; d_gene: .; abundance: .; CDR3nt: TGTGCCAGCAGTTACGCTGGCAGGGAGAGCAATCAGCCCCAGCATTTT; CDR3aa: CASSYAGRESNQPQHF
v_gene: TRBV7-3; j_gene: TRBJ2-6; d_gene: TRBD1; abundance: once; CDR3nt: TGTGCCAGCAGCCCGAGGGACAGGGGGAGCTCTGGGGCCAACGTCCTGACTTTC; CDR3aa: CASSPRDRGSSGANVLTF
v_gene: TRBV5-6; j_gene: TRBJ2-7; d_gene: .; abundance: .; CDR3nt: TGTGCCAGCAGCTTGATGGTTGGGACGGATAAGAGCTCCTACGAGCAGTACTTC; CDR3aa: CASSLMVGTDKSSYEQYF
v_gene: TRBV4-2; j_gene: TRBJ2-3; d_gene: TRBD2; abundance: once; CDR3nt: TGTGCCAGCAGCGCGCGACTAGCGGACACAGATACGCAGTATTTT; CDR3aa: CASSARLADTDTQYF
v_gene: TRBV7-2; j_gene: TRBJ2-5; d_gene: TRBD2; abundance: once; CDR3nt: TGTGCCAGCAGCTTAGGGGCAGTCGGACTAGCGGGACTTCAGACCCAGTACTTC; CDR3aa: CASSLGAVGLAGLQTQYF